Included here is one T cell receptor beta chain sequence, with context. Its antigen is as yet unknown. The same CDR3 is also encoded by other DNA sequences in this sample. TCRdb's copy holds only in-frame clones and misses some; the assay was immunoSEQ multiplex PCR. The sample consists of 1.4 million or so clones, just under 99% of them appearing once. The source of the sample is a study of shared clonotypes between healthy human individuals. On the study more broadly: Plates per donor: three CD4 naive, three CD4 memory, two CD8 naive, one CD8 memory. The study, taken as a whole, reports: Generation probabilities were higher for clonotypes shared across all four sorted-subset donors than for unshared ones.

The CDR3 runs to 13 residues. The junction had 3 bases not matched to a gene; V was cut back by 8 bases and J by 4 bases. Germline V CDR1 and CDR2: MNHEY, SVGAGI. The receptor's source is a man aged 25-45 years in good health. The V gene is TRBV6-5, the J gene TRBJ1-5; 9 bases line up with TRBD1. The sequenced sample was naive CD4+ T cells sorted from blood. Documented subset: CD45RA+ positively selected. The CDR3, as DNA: TGTGCCAGCCGGACAGGGGTGAATCAGCCCCAGCATTTT. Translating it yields CASRTGVNQPQHF.